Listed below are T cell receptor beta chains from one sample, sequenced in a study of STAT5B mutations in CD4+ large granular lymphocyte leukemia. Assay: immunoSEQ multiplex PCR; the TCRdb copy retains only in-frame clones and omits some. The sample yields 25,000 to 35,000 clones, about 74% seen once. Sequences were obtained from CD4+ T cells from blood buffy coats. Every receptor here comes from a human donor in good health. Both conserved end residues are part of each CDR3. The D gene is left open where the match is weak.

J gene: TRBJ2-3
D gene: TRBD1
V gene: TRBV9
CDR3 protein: CASSVVPGQGTDTQYF

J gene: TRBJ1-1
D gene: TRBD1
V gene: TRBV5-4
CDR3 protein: CASSPLTGGYMTEAFF

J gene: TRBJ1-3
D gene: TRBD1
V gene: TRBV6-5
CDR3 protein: CASSLDREIGNTIYF

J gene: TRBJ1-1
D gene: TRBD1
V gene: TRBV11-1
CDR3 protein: CASSGTGGVTEAFF

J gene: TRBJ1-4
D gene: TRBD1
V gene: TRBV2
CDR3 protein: CASSELRGTGEKLFF

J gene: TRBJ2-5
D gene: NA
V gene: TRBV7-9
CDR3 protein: CASSSVRLVETQYF

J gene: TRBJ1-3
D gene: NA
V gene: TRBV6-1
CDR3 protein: CASSEGWGLGNTIYF

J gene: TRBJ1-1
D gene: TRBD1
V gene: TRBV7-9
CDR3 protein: CASSLRQGEDTEAFF

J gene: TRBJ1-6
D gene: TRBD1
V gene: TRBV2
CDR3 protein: CASSVVRTGVKNSPLHF

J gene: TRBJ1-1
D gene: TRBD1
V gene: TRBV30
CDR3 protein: CAWSPGTVGTEAFF

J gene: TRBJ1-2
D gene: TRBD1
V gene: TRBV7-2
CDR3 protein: CASSLTGTGRNYGYTF

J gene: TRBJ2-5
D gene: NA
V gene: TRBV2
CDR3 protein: CASSEDFSAGETQYF

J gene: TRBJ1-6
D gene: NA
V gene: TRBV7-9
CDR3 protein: CASSHLSGTGQGSPLHF

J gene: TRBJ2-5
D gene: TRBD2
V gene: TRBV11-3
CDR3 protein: CASSLRGGETQYF

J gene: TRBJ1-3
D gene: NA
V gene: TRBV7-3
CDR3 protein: CASSLGSPGSSGNTIYF

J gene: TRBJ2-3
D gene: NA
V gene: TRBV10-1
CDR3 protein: CASSESMGGPTDTQYF

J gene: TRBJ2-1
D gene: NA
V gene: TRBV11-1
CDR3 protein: CASRRGVEQFF

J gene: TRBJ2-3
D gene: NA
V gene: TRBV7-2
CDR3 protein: CASSLSSRDADTQYF

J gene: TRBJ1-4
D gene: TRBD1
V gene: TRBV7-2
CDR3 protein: CASSSRTGRSEKLFF

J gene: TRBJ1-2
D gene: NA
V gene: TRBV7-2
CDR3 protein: CAAVREGLWYGYTF

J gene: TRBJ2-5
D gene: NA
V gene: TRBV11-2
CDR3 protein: CASSPGQSSHQETQYF

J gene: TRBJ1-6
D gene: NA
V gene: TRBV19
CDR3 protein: CASSWGDNSPLHF

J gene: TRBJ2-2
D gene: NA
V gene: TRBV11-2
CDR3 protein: CASSLVWGPGELFF

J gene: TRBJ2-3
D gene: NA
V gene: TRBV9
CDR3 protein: CASSVGLGGGTDTQYF

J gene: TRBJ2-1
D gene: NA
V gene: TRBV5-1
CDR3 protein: CASSLVGASYNEQFF

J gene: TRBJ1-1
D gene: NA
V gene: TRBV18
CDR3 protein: CASSPRVGVGNTETFF

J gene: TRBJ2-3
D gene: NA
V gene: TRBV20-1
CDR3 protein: CSATLDTQYF

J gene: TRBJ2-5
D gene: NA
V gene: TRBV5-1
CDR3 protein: CASSRPGVGETQYF

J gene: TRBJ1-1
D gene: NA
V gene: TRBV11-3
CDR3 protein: CAAIKGTEAFF

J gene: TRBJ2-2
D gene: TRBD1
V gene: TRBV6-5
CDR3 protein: CASDRGTGELFF

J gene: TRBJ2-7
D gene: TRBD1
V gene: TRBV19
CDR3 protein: CASRTGQGDYEQYF

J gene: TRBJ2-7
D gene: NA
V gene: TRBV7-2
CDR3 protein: CASSLGQGGYEQYF

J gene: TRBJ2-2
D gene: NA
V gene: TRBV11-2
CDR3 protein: CASSLNWGASTGELFF

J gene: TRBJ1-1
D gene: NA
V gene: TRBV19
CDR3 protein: CASSVDSYTEAFF

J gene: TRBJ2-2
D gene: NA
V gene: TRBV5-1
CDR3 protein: CASSLVGGRNTGELFF

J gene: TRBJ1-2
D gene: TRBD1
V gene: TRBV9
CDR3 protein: CASSVAGGTGDYGYTF

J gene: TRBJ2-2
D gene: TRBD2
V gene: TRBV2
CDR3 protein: CASSSGLAGAPDTGELFF

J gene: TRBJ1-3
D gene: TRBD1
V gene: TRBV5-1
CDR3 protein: CASSLAGTDGNTIYF

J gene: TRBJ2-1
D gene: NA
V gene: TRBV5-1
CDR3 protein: CASRKQGPHNEQFF

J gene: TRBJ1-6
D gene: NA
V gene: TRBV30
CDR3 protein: CARQGSYNSPLHF

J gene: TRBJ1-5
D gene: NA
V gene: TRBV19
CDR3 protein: CASSKVQGSNQPQHF

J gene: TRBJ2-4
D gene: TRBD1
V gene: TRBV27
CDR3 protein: CASSSQPGGLAKNIQYF

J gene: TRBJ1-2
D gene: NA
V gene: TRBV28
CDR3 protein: CASSSGRYEFPNYGYTF

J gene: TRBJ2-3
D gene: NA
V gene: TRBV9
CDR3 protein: CASSVLGAQTDTQYF

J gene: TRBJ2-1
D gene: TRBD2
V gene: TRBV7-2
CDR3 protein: CASSWSSGEYNEQFF

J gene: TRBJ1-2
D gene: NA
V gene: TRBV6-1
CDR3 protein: CASSESSQSAYYGYTF

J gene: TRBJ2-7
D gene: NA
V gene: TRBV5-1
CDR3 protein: CASTNSYEQYF

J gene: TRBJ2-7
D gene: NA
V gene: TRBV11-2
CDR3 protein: CASSQEFSYEQYF

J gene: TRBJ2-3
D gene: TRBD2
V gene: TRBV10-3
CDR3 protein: CAPLAAGGWGTDTQYF

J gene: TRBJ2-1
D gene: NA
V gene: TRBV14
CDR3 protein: CASSQAIGPRSYNGQFF

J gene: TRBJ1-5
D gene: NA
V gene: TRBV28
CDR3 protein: CASSPFRSSGGNQPQHF

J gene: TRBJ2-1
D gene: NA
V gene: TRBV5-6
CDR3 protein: CASSFHGTYNEQFF

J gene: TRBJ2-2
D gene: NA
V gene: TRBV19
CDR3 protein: CASSIRHGDYTGELFF

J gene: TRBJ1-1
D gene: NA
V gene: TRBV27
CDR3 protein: CASSYKGGRDKTTEAFF

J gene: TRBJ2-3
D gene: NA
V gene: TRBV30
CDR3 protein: CAWSRRSTDTQYF

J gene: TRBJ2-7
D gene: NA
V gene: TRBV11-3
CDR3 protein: CASSLSGVSYEQYF

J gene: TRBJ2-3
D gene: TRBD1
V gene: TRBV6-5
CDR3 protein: CASSYLQGAIGTQYF

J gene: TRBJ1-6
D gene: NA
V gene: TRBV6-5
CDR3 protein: CASRYSNSPLHF